These 4 T cell receptor beta chains were sequenced from one sample in a study of control samples from healthy donors and cancer patients. The data were produced by immunoSEQ multiplex PCR, yet TCRdb's version contains in-frame clones alone and is incomplete. The sample holds around 94,000 clones; 90% are singletons and the top ten take less than 4.5%. The specimen sequenced was blood. All receptors derive from a woman aged 18-29 years in good health.

The chain links TRBV5-4 to TRBJ1-1, with TRBD1 identical over 11 bases. This CDR3 has 17 amino acids. Per germline, CDR1 SGHNT and CDR2 YYREEE (reference sequence). V gave up 3 bases and J gave up 5 bases; unmatched junction bases: 12. CDR3 in amino acids: CASSSTPGQGVRTEAFF. As DNA, the CDR3 is TGTGCCAGCAGCTCTACCCCGGGACAGGGGGTTAGGACTGAAGCTTTCTTT.

J is TRBJ1-1 and V is TRBV5-1, with D possibly matching TRBD1 (6 bases). The ends were cut back, 8 bases at V and 1 base at J, with 15 bases in the middle. This CDR3 has 14 amino acids. Germline V gene data show CDR1 as SGHRS and CDR2 as YFSETQ. This chain's CDR3 is CASVRGIGNTEAFF. CDR3 DNA sequence: TGCGCCAGTGTCAGGGGAATAGGGAACACTGAAGCTTTCTTT.

The chain recombines TRBV27 with TRBJ1-1; D not resolved. CDR1 is MNHEY and CDR2 is SMNVEV in the germline V gene (reference sequence). Trimming stripped 1 base from V and 3 bases from J, with 9 bases between. The CDR3 has 14 amino acids. The CDR3 sequence: CASSLLGRDTEAFF. The CDR3, as DNA: TGTGCCAGCAGTTTATTAGGGAGGGACACTGAAGCTTTCTTT.

CDR3: CASSLVDSEQYF. DNA for the CDR3: TGTGCCAGCAGCTTGGTTGACTCCGAGCAGTACTTC. The genes are TRBV5-4 and TRBJ2-7, with D hard to call. The CDR3 consists of 12 residues. Germline V gene lookup returns CDR1 SGHNT and CDR2 YYREEE (reference sequence). Deletions cut 0 bases from V and 6 bases from J, with 7 bases between.